Following are 29 T cell receptor beta chains from one sample sequenced in a study of CD8 T cells in Susac syndrome. After extraction with the RNeasy kit, roughly 0.45 to 1 ug of the RNA was reverse transcribed using random hexamers. Using its own MiXCR run on the immunoSEQ multiplex PCR reads, TCRdb lists one record per CDR3 protein. Of approximately 100,000 distinct CDR3 sequences detected, 80% to 95% appear once; the ten largest clones hold 0.12%. Sequencing used CD8+ T cells from PBMCs. These receptors all come from a human donor in good health.

The gene calls are TRBV3-1 and TRBJ2-3; 8 nucleotides align to TRBD2. The CDR3 spans 18 residues. Germline V gene lookup returns CDR1 LGHDT and CDR2 YNNKEL (reference sequence). V shed 0 bases and J 3 bases; nucleotides not matched to a gene: 11. In DNA, the CDR3 is TGTGCCAGCAGCCAAGATGGGAGCGGGAGAGGGGCGACAGATACGCAGTATTTT. Protein: CASSQDGSGRGATDTQYF.

The rearrangement joins TRBV4-1 to TRBJ2-1; TRBD1 or TRBD2 may be the D gene (5 bases each). Trimming cost V 0 bases and J 5 bases, with 11 bases left between them. The CDR3 is made up of 15 amino acids. The germline V gene encodes CDR1 MGHRA and CDR2 YSYEKL. DNA of the CDR3: TGCGCCAGCAGCCAAGAATCTACGGGGCACAATGAGCAGTTCTTC. Translated: CASSQESTGHNEQFF.

CDR3 nucleotide sequence: TGTGCCAGCAGTTACCCCGGACAGGGGGGTACTGAAGCTTTCTTT. Its protein is CASSYPGQGGTEAFF. The rearrangement uses TRBV6-6 and TRBJ1-1, with 10 bases fitting TRBD1. The V and J ends lost 2 bases and 5 bases, in that order; junction bases with no gene match: 5. Germline lookup yields CDR1 MNHNY and CDR2 SVGAGI (reference sequence). There are 15 residues in the CDR3.

The rearrangement uses TRBV19 and TRBJ1-1; D uncertain. CDR3 length: 14 amino acids. Germline CDR1 reads LNHDA; CDR2 reads SQIVND (reference sequence). V was pared by 6 bases and J by 7 bases, with 18 bases between. Written as DNA, the CDR3 is TGTGCCAGTAGAGACACTCGAGGTGAGGGTGAAGCTTTCTTT. Translated: CASRDTRGEGEAFF.

The gene calls are TRBV29-1 and TRBJ1-4; the match to TRBD1 covers 9 bases. V lost 6 bases, J lost 7 bases, and 9 bases stayed unmatched. The CDR3 has 14 residues. Germline-derived CDR1 and CDR2 are SQVTM and ANQGSEA. The CDR3 loop reads CSVGAGQGFEKLFF. CDR3 sequence (DNA): TGCAGCGTCGGTGCGGGACAGGGATTTGAAAAACTGTTTTTT.

On this clonotype itself: One end of the junction is discordant with germline, which a read error may explain. The rearrangement uses TRBV18 and TRBJ2-2; 11 nucleotides line up with TRBD2. The CDR3 covers 17 residues. CDR1 is KGHSH, CDR2 LQKENI, per germline. The chain's CDR3 is CASSPPSLAGGTGELFF. As DNA, the CDR3 is TGTGCCAGCTCACCACCGAGTCTAGCGGGAGGCACCGGGGAGCTTTTTTTT.

The chain joins TRBV4-3 to TRBJ1-1; D might be TRBD1 (6 bases). The CDR3 is 15 residues long. Per the germline V gene, CDR1 is LGHNA and CDR2 is YSLEER. V was clipped by 0 bases and J by 6 bases, with 14 bases between them. CDR3 bases: TGCGCCAGCAGCCAAGATCCGGGGGCCCAGGCTGAAGCTTTCTTT. Amino acid sequence: CASSQDPGAQAEAFF.

The chain couples TRBV27 to TRBJ2-2, with a tentative D call TRBD2 (5 bases). Germline V gene lookup returns CDR1 MNHEY and CDR2 SMNVEV (reference sequence). The CDR3 spans 13 residues. V lost 7 bases and J 4 bases, leaving 10 bases between the germline ends. CDR3 residues: CASTRTATGELFF. The CDR3 nucleotides read TGTGCCAGCACCAGGACTGCCACCGGGGAGCTGTTTTTT.

V gene TRBV6-2 or TRBV6-3 combines with J gene TRBJ1-2; D gene ambiguous. Between the trimmed V and J ends, which lost 2 bases and 3 bases, there was a span of 4 bases. In germline, CDR1 is MNHEY, CDR2 SVGEGT. CDR3 length equals 12 residues. The CDR3 region is CASSYAYYGYTF. As DNA, the CDR3 is TGTGCCAGCAGTTACGCGTACTATGGCTACACCTTC.

The chain carries TRBV7-2 and TRBJ2-3; the D gene could be TRBD1 or TRBD2 (5 bases each). CDR1 SGHTA and CDR2 FQGNSA come from the germline V gene. This CDR3 is 12 amino acids long. Trimming took off 3 bases at V and 9 bases at J, with 10 bases between the two ends. The CDR3 nucleotides read TGTGCCAGCAGCTTGGAATGGGACACGCAGTATTTT. It encodes CASSLEWDTQYF.

The chain has TRBV20-1 and TRBJ1-2, with unresolved D. Trimming shortened V by 3 bases and J by 4 bases, and 12 bases separated the two germline ends. The CDR3 spans 13 residues. Germline CDR1 and CDR2: DFQATT and SNEGSKA (reference sequence). CDR3 residues: CSARPTVSYGYTF. DNA for the CDR3: TGCAGTGCTAGGCCTACAGTAAGCTATGGCTACACCTTC.

For the CDR3, the DNA is TGCAGTGCTAGAGATCTGGCGGGAGTCCGCGAGCAGTACTTC. As protein: CSARDLAGVREQYF. This chain connects TRBV20-1 to TRBJ2-7, with 7 bases lining up with TRBD2. The CDR3 runs to 14 residues. V gave up 0 bases and J gave up 6 bases; unmatched junction bases: 8. Per germline, CDR1 DFQATT and CDR2 SNEGSKA (reference sequence).

V is TRBV28 and J is TRBJ2-7; a weak D match, TRBD1 (5 bases). V lost 7 bases and J lost 2, with 12 bases in between. CDR1 and CDR2 (germline): MDHEN, SYDVKM. The CDR3 has 13 amino acids. CDR3 residues: CASNPQGTYEQYF. For the CDR3, the DNA is TGTGCCAGCAACCCTCAGGGAACCTACGAGCAGTACTTC.

The V gene is TRBV30, the J gene TRBJ2-1; D is possibly TRBD1 or TRBD2 (5 bases each). This CDR3 contains 21 residues. Trimming left V 3 bases short and J 4 bases short, with 34 bases between. Germline CDR1 and CDR2: GTSNPN and SVGIG (reference sequence). This CDR3 reads CAWRSPVHSRDLRPGYNEQFF. For the CDR3, the DNA is TGTGCCTGGAGGTCACCTGTCCATAGCCGGGACCTCCGACCGGGTTACAATGAGCAGTTCTTC.

This clonotype has more than one count but fewer than ten. The chain recombines TRBV7-2 with TRBJ2-7, with D possibly being TRBD1 (6 bases). Per germline, CDR1 SGHTA and CDR2 FQGNSA. The V gene lost 5 bases and the J gene lost 3 bases, with 8 bases spanning the gap. The CDR3 is made up of 12 amino acids. For the CDR3, the DNA is TGTGCCAGCAGCCAGGGGTACTACGAGCAGTACTTC. It is translated as CASSQGYYEQYF.

V and J are TRBV20-1 and TRBJ2-5, with D perhaps being TRBD1 or TRBD2 (5 bases each). Germline V gene sequence: CDR1 DFQATT, CDR2 SNEGSKA (reference sequence). Trimming pared 4 bases from V and 1 base from J, leaving 19 bases between. The length of the CDR3 is 16 residues. The CDR3 nucleotides are TGCAGTGCTACGCCCAACGAAGGGACGCTCCAAGAGACCCAGTACTTC. Translating it yields CSATPNEGTLQETQYF.

In nucleotides, the CDR3 is TGTGCCAGCAGCCTAGGGTCCGGGACAGAGATATACGAGCAGTACTTC. This translates into CASSLGSGTEIYEQYF. The V call is TRBV5-4, the J call TRBJ2-7; 7 nucleotides agree with TRBD1. There are 16 residues in the CDR3. V dropped 4 bases and J dropped 4; count of bases not matched to a gene: 14. Germline assignment: CDR1 SGHNT and CDR2 YYREEE (reference sequence).

This rearrangement joins TRBV20-1 to TRBJ1-1, with TRBD1 as a possible D gene (6 bases). Trimming shortened V by 8 bases and J by 0 bases, and 13 bases separated the two germline ends. The CDR3 covers 13 residues. The germline gives CDR1 DFQATT, CDR2 SNEGSKA (reference sequence). CDR3 residues: CSLLDSLNTEAFF. CDR3 bases: TGCAGTCTCCTGGACAGCTTGAACACTGAAGCTTTCTTT.

The rearrangement uses TRBV13 and TRBJ2-1, with 12 bases lining up with TRBD2. Trimming cost V 5 bases and J 5 bases; bases outside gene matches: 10. Germline CDR1 reads PRHDT; CDR2 reads FYEKMQ (reference sequence). CDR3 length: 17 amino acids. In DNA, the CDR3 is TGTGCCAGCAGCGGACGACGACTAGCGGGGGTCAACAATGAGCAGTTCTTC. Protein product: CASSGRRLAGVNNEQFF.

The gene calls are TRBV5-1 and TRBJ1-6; 11 nucleotides line up with TRBD1. The CDR3 length is 15 residues. Germline assignment: CDR1 SGHRS and CDR2 YFSETQ. The ends lost 4 bases at V and 8 bases at J; junction bases unmatched: 5. This CDR3 reads CASSPGQGVYSPLHF. The CDR3 DNA follows: TGCGCCAGCAGCCCGGGACAGGGGGTGTATTCACCCCTCCACTTT.

This clonotype is a singleton in its sample. The chain recombines TRBV5-5 with TRBJ1-5; D perhaps matches TRBD1 (5 bases). The germline V gene has CDR1 SGHKS and CDR2 YYEKEE (reference sequence). There are 14 residues in the CDR3. Trimming cost V 3 bases and J 8 bases, with 15 bases left between them. The CDR3 reads CASSSTGSLEPQHF. The CDR3, as DNA: TGTGCCAGCAGCTCCACAGGTAGCCTGGAGCCCCAGCATTTT.

The chain employs TRBV5-1 and TRBJ2-7, with 11 bases aligning to TRBD1. V shed 0 bases, J shed 0 bases, and the junction held 17 bases outside the gene matches. The CDR3 extends over 21 amino acids. Germline CDR1 is SGHRS and CDR2 is YFSETQ. CDR3 amino acids: CASSLGDPGQGVFAASYEQYF. DNA of the CDR3: TGCGCCAGCAGCTTGGGGGACCCGGGACAGGGGGTATTTGCTGCCTCCTACGAGCAGTACTTC.

The rearrangement joins TRBV5-1 to TRBJ1-3; D unclear. The CDR3 sequence is 12 residues long. Germline V gene sequence: CDR1 SGHRS, CDR2 YFSETQ. V lost 3 bases and J lost 8, with 9 bases in between. The CDR3 DNA sequence: TGCGCCAGCAGCTCTGGGGAAGACACCATATATTTT. Its translation is CASSSGEDTIYF.

The J gene is TRBJ1-5, the V gene TRBV15, with D perhaps TRBD1 (6 bases). CDR1 and CDR2 from the germline V gene are LNHNV and YYDKDF (reference sequence). V lost 3 bases and J 7 bases, leaving 19 bases between the germline ends. CDR3 length: 16 residues. The chain's CDR3 is CATSSQRQAGDQPQHF. The CDR3 nucleotides are TGTGCCACCAGCAGCCAAAGACAGGCCGGAGACCAGCCCCAGCATTTT.

The chain is built from TRBV9 and TRBJ2-2, with TRBD2 identical over 12 bases. After removal of 1 base from V and 3 bases from J, the junction contained 10 bases not matched to a gene. CDR1 and CDR2 from the germline V gene are SGDLS and YYNGEE. There are 19 residues in the CDR3. CDR3 protein: CASSVIASGGAMHTGELFF. The DNA of the CDR3 is TGTGCCAGCAGCGTAATCGCTAGCGGGGGGGCTATGCACACCGGGGAGCTGTTTTTT.

This sequence joins TRBV19 and TRBJ2-3; D possibly corresponds to TRBD2 (5 bases). This CDR3 region has 15 residues. The germline V gene encodes CDR1 LNHDA and CDR2 SQIVND (reference sequence). Trimming stripped 3 bases from V and 3 bases from J, with 13 bases between. The CDR3 is CASSIFSRGTDTQYF. Written as DNA, the CDR3 is TGTGCCAGTAGTATCTTCAGCCGGGGAACAGATACGCAGTATTTT.

The chain employs TRBV30 and TRBJ2-3; TRBD2 agrees at 10 bases. The CDR3 consists of 17 residues. With 0 bases clipped from V and 3 bases from J, the junction kept 9 bases outside the gene matches. Germline CDR1 and CDR2: GTSNPN and SVGIG (reference sequence). DNA for the CDR3: TGTGCCTGGAGTGTCACATCAGCGGGAGGGAGGACAGATACGCAGTATTTT. Its translation: CAWSVTSAGGRTDTQYF.

The V and J genes are TRBV5-1 and TRBJ2-5; no clear D. This CDR3 is 12 amino acids long. The germline V gene encodes CDR1 SGHRS and CDR2 YFSETQ. V lost 3 bases, J lost 2 bases, and 5 bases lay in between. The CDR3 bases are TGCGCCAGCAGCTCACCACAAGAGACCCAGTACTTC. It yields the protein CASSSPQETQYF. Filled out from reference TRBV5-1 and TRBJ2-5, the complete variable domain reads KAGVTQTPRYLIKTRGQQVTLSCSPISGHRSVSWYQQTPGQGLQFLFEYFSETQRNKGNFPGRFSGRQFSNSRSEMNVSTLELGDSALYLCASSSPQETQYFGPGTRLLVL.

The chain uses TRBV6-4 and TRBJ2-1; D is uncertain. Germline lookup yields CDR1 MRHNA and CDR2 SNTAGT. Trimming removed 3 bases from V and 5 bases from J, with 8 bases in between. The CDR3 runs 13 residues. CDR3 amino acids: CASSETINNEQFF. CDR3 coding DNA: TGTGCCAGCAGTGAGACGATTAACAATGAGCAGTTCTTC.